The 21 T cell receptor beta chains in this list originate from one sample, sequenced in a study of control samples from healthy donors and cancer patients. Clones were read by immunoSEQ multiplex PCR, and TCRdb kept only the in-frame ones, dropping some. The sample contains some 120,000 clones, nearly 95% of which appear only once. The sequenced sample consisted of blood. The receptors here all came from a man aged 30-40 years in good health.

The CDR3 here is CASSKKPLRTGAQFYEQYV. As DNA, the CDR3 is TGTGCCAGCAGCAAAAAACCCCTCCGAACAGGGGCGCAATTCTACGAGCAGTACGTC. The gene calls are TRBV21-1 and TRBJ2-7; the DNA was not compared with TRBD1, the D call given in the table. TRBV21-1 is a recognized pseudogene. The CDR3 sequence is 19 residues long.

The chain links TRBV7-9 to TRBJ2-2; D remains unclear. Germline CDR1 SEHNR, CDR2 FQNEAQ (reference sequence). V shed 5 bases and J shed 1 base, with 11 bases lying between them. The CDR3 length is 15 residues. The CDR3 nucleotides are TGTGCCAGCAGCCTAACCACCATGAACACCGGGGAGCTGTTTTTT. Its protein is CASSLTTMNTGELFF.

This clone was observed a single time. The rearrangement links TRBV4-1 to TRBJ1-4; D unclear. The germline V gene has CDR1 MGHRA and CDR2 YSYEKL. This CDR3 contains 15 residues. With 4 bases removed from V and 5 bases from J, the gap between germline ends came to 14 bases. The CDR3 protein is CASSPKGSANEKLFF. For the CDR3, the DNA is TGCGCCAGCAGCCCGAAGGGTTCCGCAAATGAAAAACTGTTTTTT.

CDR3 in amino acids: CAIRTAGSGELFF. The DNA for the CDR3 is TGTGCCATCAGAACAGCGGGGTCCGGGGAGCTGTTTTTT. The chain links TRBV10-3 to TRBJ2-2; 7 bases line up with TRBD2. The CDR3 extends over 13 amino acids. Germline CDR1 and CDR2: ENHRY and SYGVKD. V shed 6 bases, J shed 6 bases, and the junction held 4 bases outside the gene matches.

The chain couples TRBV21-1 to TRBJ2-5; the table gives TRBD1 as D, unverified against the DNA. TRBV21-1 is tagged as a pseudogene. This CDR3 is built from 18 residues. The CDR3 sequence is CASSKGQPSILYQETQYF. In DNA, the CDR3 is TGTGCCAGCAGCAAGGGACAGCCGTCAATCCTATACCAAGAGACCCAGTACTTC.

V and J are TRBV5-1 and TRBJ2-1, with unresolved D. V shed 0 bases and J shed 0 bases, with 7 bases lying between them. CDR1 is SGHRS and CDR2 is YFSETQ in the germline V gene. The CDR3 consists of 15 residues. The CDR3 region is CASSLGASSYNEQFF. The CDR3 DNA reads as TGCGCCAGCAGCTTGGGGGCTAGCTCCTACAATGAGCAGTTCTTC.

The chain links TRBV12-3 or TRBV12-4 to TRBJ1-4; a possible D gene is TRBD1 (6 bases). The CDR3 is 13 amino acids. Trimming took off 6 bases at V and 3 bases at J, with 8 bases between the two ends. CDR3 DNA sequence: TGTGCCAGCAGGGGACAAGCTAATGAAAAACTGTTTTTT. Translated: CASRGQANEKLFF.

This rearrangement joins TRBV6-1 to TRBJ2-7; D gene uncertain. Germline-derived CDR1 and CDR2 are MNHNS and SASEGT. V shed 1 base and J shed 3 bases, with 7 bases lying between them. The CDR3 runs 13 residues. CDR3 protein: CASSEGSYYEQYF. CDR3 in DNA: TGTGCCAGCAGTGAAGGCTCCTACTACGAGCAGTACTTC.

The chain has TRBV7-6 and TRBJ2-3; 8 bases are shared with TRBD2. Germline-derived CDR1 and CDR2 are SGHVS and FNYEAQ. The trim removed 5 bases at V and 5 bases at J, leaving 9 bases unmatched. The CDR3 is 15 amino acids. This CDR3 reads CASSSGSLDLDTQYF. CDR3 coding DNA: TGTGCCAGCAGCAGCGGGAGTCTTGATTTAGATACGCAGTATTTT.

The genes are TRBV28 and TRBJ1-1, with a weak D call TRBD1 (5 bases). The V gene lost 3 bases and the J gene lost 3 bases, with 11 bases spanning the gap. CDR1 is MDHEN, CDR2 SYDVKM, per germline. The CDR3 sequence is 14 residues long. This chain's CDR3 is CASSFAGQDTEAFF. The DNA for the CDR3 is TGTGCCAGCAGTTTCGCAGGGCAGGACACTGAAGCTTTCTTT.

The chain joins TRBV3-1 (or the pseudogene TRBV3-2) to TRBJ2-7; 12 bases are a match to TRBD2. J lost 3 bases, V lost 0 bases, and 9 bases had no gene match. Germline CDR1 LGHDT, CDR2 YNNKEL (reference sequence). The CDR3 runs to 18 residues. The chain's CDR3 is CASSQEGTSGRVGYEQYF. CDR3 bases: TGTGCCAGCAGCCAAGAAGGGACTAGCGGGCGAGTAGGCTACGAGCAGTACTTC.

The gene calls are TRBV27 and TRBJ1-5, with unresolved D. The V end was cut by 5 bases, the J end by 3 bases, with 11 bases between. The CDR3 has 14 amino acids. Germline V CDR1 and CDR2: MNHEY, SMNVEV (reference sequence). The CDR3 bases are TGTGCCAGCAGTAGGCCCGGGAACAATCAGCCCCAGCATTTT. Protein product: CASSRPGNNQPQHF.

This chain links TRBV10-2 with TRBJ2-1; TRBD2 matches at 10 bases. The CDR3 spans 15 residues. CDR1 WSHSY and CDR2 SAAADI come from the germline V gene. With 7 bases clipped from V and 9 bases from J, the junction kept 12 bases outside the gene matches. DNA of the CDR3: TGCGCCAGCACTCCGGTTAGCGGGGGGTCGAGTGAGCAGTTCTTC. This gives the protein CASTPVSGGSSEQFF.

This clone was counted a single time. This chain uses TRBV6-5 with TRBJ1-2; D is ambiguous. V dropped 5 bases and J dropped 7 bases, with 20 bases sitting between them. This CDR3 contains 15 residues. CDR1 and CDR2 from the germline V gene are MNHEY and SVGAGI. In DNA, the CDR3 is TGTGCCAGCAGTCCCCTGAAGGCACCTGAGGGTGGCTACACCTTC. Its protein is CASSPLKAPEGGYTF.

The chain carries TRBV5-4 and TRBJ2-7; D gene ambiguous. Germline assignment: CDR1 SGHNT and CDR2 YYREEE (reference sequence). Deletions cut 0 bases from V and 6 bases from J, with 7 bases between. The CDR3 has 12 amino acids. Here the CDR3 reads CASSLGGAEQYF. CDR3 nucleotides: TGTGCCAGCAGCTTGGGGGGTGCCGAGCAGTACTTC.

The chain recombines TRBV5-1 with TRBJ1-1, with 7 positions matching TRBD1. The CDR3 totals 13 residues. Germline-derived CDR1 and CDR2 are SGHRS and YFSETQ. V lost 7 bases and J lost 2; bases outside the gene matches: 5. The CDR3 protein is CASSDRVNTEAFF. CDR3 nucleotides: TGCGCCAGCTCCGACAGGGTCAACACTGAAGCTTTCTTT.

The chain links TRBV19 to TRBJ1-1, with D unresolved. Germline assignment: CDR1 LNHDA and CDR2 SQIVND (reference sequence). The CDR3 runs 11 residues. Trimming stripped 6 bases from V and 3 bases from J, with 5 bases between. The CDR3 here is CASSRDTEAFF. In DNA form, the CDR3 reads TGTGCCAGTAGCCGGGACACTGAAGCTTTCTTT.

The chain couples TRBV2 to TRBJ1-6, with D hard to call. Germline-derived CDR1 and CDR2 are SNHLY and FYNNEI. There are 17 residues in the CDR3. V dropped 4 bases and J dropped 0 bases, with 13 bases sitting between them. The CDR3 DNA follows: TGTGCCAGCAGTGTCGGCGGAATGAGCTCCTATAATTCACCCCTCCACTTT. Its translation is CASSVGGMSSYNSPLHF.

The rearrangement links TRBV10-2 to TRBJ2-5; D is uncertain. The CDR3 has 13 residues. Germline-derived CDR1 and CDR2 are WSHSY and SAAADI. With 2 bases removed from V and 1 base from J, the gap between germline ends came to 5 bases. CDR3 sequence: CASSENSQETQYF. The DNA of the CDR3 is TGCGCCAGCAGTGAGAACTCCCAAGAGACCCAGTACTTC.

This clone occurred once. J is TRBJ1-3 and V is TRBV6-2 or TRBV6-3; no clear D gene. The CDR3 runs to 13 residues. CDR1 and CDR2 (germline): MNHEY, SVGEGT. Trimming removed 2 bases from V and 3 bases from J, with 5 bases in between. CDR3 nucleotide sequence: TGTGCCAGCAGTTACGATGATGGAAACACCATATATTTT. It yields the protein CASSYDDGNTIYF.

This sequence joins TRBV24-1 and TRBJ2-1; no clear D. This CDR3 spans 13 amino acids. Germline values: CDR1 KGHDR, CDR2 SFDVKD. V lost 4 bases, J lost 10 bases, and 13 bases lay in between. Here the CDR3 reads CATSEQTPGEQFF. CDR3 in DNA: TGTGCCACCAGTGAGCAAACCCCCGGGGAGCAGTTCTTC.